This is a list of T cell receptor beta chains from one sample in a study of cytomegalovirus exposure and HLA in healthy donors. Here immunoSEQ multiplex PCR was the method, and the copy in TCRdb shows in-frame clones only, minus some. The data hold about 100,000 clones, with 78% observed a single time. The sequencing input was PBMCs. These receptors all stem from a woman in her sixties in good health and CMV-seronegative. CDR3s include the opening cysteine and the closing phenylalanine or tryptophan. A D gene is named only where the DNA matches it firmly. Some rows have no size entry. The others give once, few or many, or a class for an expanded clone.

clone size: -
D gene: TRBD1
J gene: TRBJ1-5
V gene: TRBV5-8
CDR3 protein: CASSPGQARQPQHF
CDR3 DNA: TGTGCCAGCAGCCCTGGACAGGCGAGGCAGCCCCAGCATTTT

clone size: -
D gene: TRBD2
J gene: TRBJ2-7
V gene: TRBV2
CDR3 protein: CASGTGLVTYEQYF
CDR3 DNA: TGTGCCAGCGGGACGGGACTAGTGACCTACGAGCAGTACTTC

clone size: -
D gene: -
J gene: TRBJ2-3
V gene: TRBV7-8
CDR3 protein: CASSRLASPSTDTQYF
CDR3 DNA: TGTGCCAGCAGTCGGTTAGCGTCCCCTAGCACAGATACGCAGTATTTT

clone size: -
D gene: TRBD2
J gene: TRBJ2-7
V gene: TRBV2
CDR3 protein: CASAPSGGSSYEQYF
CDR3 DNA: TGTGCCAGCGCGCCCAGCGGGGGGAGCTCCTACGAGCAGTACTTC

clone size: -
D gene: -
J gene: TRBJ2-5
V gene: TRBV4-3
CDR3 protein: CASSQDLRGHPETQYF
CDR3 DNA: TGCGCCAGCAGCCAAGATCTACGTGGACACCCAGAGACCCAGTACTTC

clone size: few
D gene: -
J gene: TRBJ2-1
V gene: TRBV6-5
CDR3 protein: CASSYPGLNNEQFF
CDR3 DNA: TGTGCCAGCAGTTACCCGGGACTCAACAATGAGCAGTTCTTC

clone size: -
D gene: -
J gene: TRBJ1-1
V gene: TRBV5-4
CDR3 protein: CASSLAAGVNTEAFF
CDR3 DNA: TGTGCCAGCAGCTTGGCGGCAGGCGTGAACACTGAAGCTTTCTTT

clone size: once
D gene: -
J gene: TRBJ1-1
V gene: TRBV13
CDR3 protein: CASSLDRVSEAFF
CDR3 DNA: TGTGCCAGCAGCCTCGACCGGGTGTCTGAAGCTTTCTTT

clone size: -
D gene: -
J gene: TRBJ2-1
V gene: TRBV30
CDR3 protein: CAWSVTPREQFF
CDR3 DNA: TGTGCCTGGAGTGTAACTCCCAGGGAGCAGTTCTTC

clone size: -
D gene: TRBD2
J gene: TRBJ2-2
V gene: TRBV29-1
CDR3 protein: CSALMRLAGGGGRELFF
CDR3 DNA: TGCAGCGCCCTAATGCGACTAGCGGGAGGAGGGGGCCGGGAGCTGTTTTTT

clone size: -
D gene: TRBD2
J gene: TRBJ2-1
V gene: TRBV7-2
CDR3 protein: CASSSGTSGLEFF
CDR3 DNA: TGTGCCAGCAGCTCGGGGACTAGCGGGTTGGAGTTCTTC

clone size: few
D gene: TRBD1
J gene: TRBJ2-3
V gene: TRBV7-2
CDR3 protein: CASSVTGGVGTDTQYF
CDR3 DNA: TGTGCCAGCAGCGTAACAGGGGGCGTGGGCACAGATACGCAGTATTTT

clone size: -
D gene: -
J gene: TRBJ2-1
V gene: TRBV5-6
CDR3 protein: CASSSGILEFF
CDR3 DNA: TGTGCCAGCAGCTCAGGGATTTTGGAGTTCTTC

clone size: -
D gene: -
J gene: TRBJ1-5
V gene: TRBV2
CDR3 protein: CASSAANRDQPQHF
CDR3 DNA: TGTGCCAGCAGTGCGGCAAACAGGGATCAGCCCCAGCATTTT

clone size: -
D gene: TRBD1
J gene: TRBJ2-7
V gene: TRBV4-3
CDR3 protein: CASSQVGQGYEQYF
CDR3 DNA: TGCGCCAGCAGCCAAGTGGGACAGGGCTACGAGCAGTACTTC

clone size: -
D gene: TRBD2
J gene: TRBJ2-1
V gene: TRBV6-6
CDR3 protein: CASNQGGSSWFF
CDR3 DNA: TGTGCCAGCAACCAGGGAGGGTCAAGTTGGTTCTTC

clone size: -
D gene: TRBD1
J gene: TRBJ1-2
V gene: TRBV4-1
CDR3 protein: CASSQDSAGGDYGYTF
CDR3 DNA: TGCGCCAGCAGCCAAGACTCGGCAGGGGGCGACTATGGCTACACCTTC

clone size: -
D gene: -
J gene: TRBJ1-5
V gene: TRBV5-6
CDR3 protein: CASSFSGIFQPQHF
CDR3 DNA: TGTGCCAGCAGCTTTTCAGGGATTTTCCAGCCCCAGCATTTT

clone size: few
D gene: TRBD2
J gene: TRBJ2-5
V gene: TRBV27
CDR3 protein: CASSPRFGGQETQYF
CDR3 DNA: TGTGCCAGCAGTCCCCGCTTCGGGGGGCAAGAGACCCAGTACTTC

clone size: once
D gene: TRBD2
J gene: TRBJ2-7
V gene: TRBV19
CDR3 protein: CASRSGGTSGMYEQYF
CDR3 DNA: TGTGCCAGTAGGAGCGGAGGGACTAGCGGGATGTACGAGCAGTACTTC

clone size: -
D gene: TRBD1
J gene: TRBJ2-7
V gene: TRBV7-2
CDR3 protein: CANSGDRVHEQYF
CDR3 DNA: TGTGCCAACAGCGGGGACAGGGTTCACGAGCAGTACTTC

clone size: -
D gene: -
J gene: TRBJ1-1
V gene: TRBV5-4
CDR3 protein: CASRYGGGTEAFF
CDR3 DNA: TGTGCCAGCCGATATGGGGGGGGCACTGAAGCTTTCTTT

clone size: -
D gene: TRBD2
J gene: TRBJ2-1
V gene: TRBV10-3
CDR3 protein: CAISDGLAGANEQFF
CDR3 DNA: TGTGCCATCAGTGACGGGCTAGCGGGAGCCAATGAGCAGTTCTTC

clone size: few
D gene: -
J gene: TRBJ2-3
V gene: TRBV5-6
CDR3 protein: CASSPTLQQSGTQYF
CDR3 DNA: TGTGCCAGCAGCCCAACACTACAGCAATCAGGGACGCAGTATTTT

clone size: once
D gene: TRBD1
J gene: TRBJ2-6
V gene: TRBV7-9
CDR3 protein: CARPAGTGPSGANVLTF
CDR3 DNA: TGTGCTCGACCCGCCGGGACAGGGCCCTCTGGGGCCAACGTCCTGACTTTC

clone size: -
D gene: TRBD1
J gene: TRBJ2-1
V gene: TRBV2
CDR3 protein: CASRVQGAGGVSYNEQFF
CDR3 DNA: TGTGCCAGCAGAGTACAGGGGGCTGGCGGGGTCTCCTACAATGAGCAGTTCTTC

clone size: -
D gene: TRBD1
J gene: TRBJ1-2
V gene: TRBV6-5
CDR3 protein: CASSKGAGYTF
CDR3 DNA: TGTGCCAGCAGCAAGGGGGCTGGCTACACCTTC

clone size: -
D gene: TRBD2
J gene: TRBJ2-1
V gene: TRBV28
CDR3 protein: CASRSGGFHNEQFF
CDR3 DNA: TGTGCCAGCCGGAGCGGGGGATTTCACAATGAGCAGTTCTTC

clone size: -
D gene: TRBD2
J gene: TRBJ2-7
V gene: TRBV2
CDR3 protein: CASSGGRRVEQYF
CDR3 DNA: TGTGCCAGCAGTGGCGGGAGGAGAGTAGAGCAGTACTTC

clone size: -
D gene: TRBD1
J gene: TRBJ2-3
V gene: TRBV6-6
CDR3 protein: CASSYGQGGDTQYF
CDR3 DNA: TGTGCCAGCAGTTACGGACAGGGTGGGGATACGCAGTATTTT

clone size: -
D gene: -
J gene: TRBJ1-1
V gene: TRBV5-8
CDR3 protein: CAIARGRGPGTEAFF
CDR3 DNA: TGTGCCATAGCAAGGGGAAGGGGCCCGGGCACTGAAGCTTTCTTT

clone size: -
D gene: -
J gene: TRBJ2-7
V gene: TRBV7-7
CDR3 protein: CASSPGQTYEQYF
CDR3 DNA: TGTGCCAGCAGCCCCGGACAGACCTACGAGCAGTACTTC

clone size: -
D gene: TRBD1
J gene: TRBJ2-1
V gene: TRBV11-2
CDR3 protein: CASSHTLTGQNEQFF
CDR3 DNA: TGTGCCAGCAGCCATACACTGACAGGGCAGAATGAGCAGTTCTTC

clone size: -
D gene: TRBD2
J gene: TRBJ2-3
V gene: TRBV5-1
CDR3 protein: CASSLVGTSPDTQYF
CDR3 DNA: TGCGCCAGCAGCTTGGTAGGGACTAGCCCAGATACGCAGTATTTT

clone size: -
D gene: -
J gene: TRBJ1-3
V gene: TRBV5-1
CDR3 protein: CASSTTGISGNTIYF
CDR3 DNA: TGCGCCAGCAGCACAACAGGAATCTCTGGAAACACCATATATTTT

clone size: -
D gene: TRBD1
J gene: TRBJ1-4
V gene: TRBV15
CDR3 protein: CATSRGQGDRTNEKLFF
CDR3 DNA: TGTGCCACCAGCAGAGGACAGGGGGATCGAACTAATGAAAAACTGTTTTTT

clone size: -
D gene: -
J gene: TRBJ2-1
V gene: TRBV20-1
CDR3 protein: CSALGGREFF
CDR3 DNA: TGCAGTGCGCTGGGGGGAAGGGAGTTCTTC